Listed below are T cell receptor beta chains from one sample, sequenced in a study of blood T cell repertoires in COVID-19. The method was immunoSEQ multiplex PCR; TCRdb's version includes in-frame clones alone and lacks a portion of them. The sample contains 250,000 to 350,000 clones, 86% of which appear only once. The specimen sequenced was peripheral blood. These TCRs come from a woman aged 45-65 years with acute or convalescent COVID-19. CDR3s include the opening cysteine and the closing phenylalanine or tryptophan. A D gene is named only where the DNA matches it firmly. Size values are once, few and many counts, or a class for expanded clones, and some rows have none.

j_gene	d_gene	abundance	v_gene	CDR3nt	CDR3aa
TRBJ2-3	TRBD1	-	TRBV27	TGTGCCAGCAGTTACCAGACAGGGCCAGATACGCAGTATTTT	CASSYQTGPDTQYF
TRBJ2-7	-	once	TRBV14	TGTGCCAGCAGCCTCTTAGACACCGAGCAGTACTTC	CASSLLDTEQYF
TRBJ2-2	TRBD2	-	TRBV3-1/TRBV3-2	TGTGCCAGCAGCCCTAGGACTAGCGGGACCGGGGAGCTGTTTTTT	CASSPRTSGTGELFF
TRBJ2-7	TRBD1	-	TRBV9	TGTGCCAGCAGCGCCTCCGGGACAGGCCTCTACGAGCAGTACTTC	CASSASGTGLYEQYF
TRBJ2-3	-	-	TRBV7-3	TGTGCCAGCAGCTTAACGGTCGGTGATACGCAGTATTTT	CASSLTVGDTQYF
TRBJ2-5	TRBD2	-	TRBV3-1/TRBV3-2	TGTGCCAGCAGCTCGGGACTAGCAGAGGGTGTAGAGACCCAGTACTTC	CASSSGLAEGVETQYF
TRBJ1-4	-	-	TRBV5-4	TGTGCCAGCAGCCGACTTGCAGAACGCGAAAAACTGTTTTTT	CASSRLAEREKLFF
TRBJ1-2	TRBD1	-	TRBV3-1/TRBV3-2	TGTGCCAGCAGCCAAGCGGGGACAGGGTCCTATGGCTACACCTTC	CASSQAGTGSYGYTF
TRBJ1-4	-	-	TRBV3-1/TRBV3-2	TGTGCCAGCAGCGAATACAGGGAAACTAATGAAAAACTGTTTTTT	CASSEYRETNEKLFF
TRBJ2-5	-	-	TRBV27	TGTGCCAGCAGTGCGGGGACTCCGGGGTACCAAGATACCCAGTACTTC	CASSAGTPGYQDTQYF
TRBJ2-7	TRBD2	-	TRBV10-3	TGTGCCACGGGGGGGCGGGAGGAGACCGAGCAGTACTTC	CATGGREETEQYF
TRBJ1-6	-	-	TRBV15	TGTGCCACCAGCAGAGATCTGGAGGTTTATTCACCCCTCCACTTT	CATSRDLEVYSPLHF
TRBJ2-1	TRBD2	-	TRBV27	TGTGCCAGCAGTTGGGGGGGAGGCTCCTACAATGAGCAGTTCTTC	CASSWGGGSYNEQFF
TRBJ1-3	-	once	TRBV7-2	TGTGCCAGCAGCCCGGTTTTCATGAGTGGAAACACCATATATTTT	CASSPVFMSGNTIYF
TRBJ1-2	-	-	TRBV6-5	TGTGCCAGCAGTTACCATAAACAGGGAAACTATGGCTACACCTTC	CASSYHKQGNYGYTF
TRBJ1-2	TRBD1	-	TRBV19	TGTGCCAGGAGGGGGACAGGGGGCCCCAACTATGGCTACACCTTC	CARRGTGGPNYGYTF
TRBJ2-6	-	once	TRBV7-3	TGTGCCAGCAGCCCGCTGATGCGGCCCTCTGGGGCCAACGTCCTGACTTTC	CASSPLMRPSGANVLTF
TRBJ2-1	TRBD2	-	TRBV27	TGTGCCAGCAGTTTTCCGGGACTAGCGGGAGTGTTCTTC	CASSFPGLAGVFF
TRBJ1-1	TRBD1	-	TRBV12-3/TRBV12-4	TGTGCCAGCAGTACAGGGGATGAAGCTTTCTTT	CASSTGDEAFF
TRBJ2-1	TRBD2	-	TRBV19	TGTGCCAGTAGAACGGCTAGCGGGGGGACCTACAATGAGCAGTTCTTC	CASRTASGGTYNEQFF
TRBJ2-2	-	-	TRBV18	TGTGCCAGCTCACCCTTTGGGGGGAGCACCGGGGAGCTGTTTTTT	CASSPFGGSTGELFF
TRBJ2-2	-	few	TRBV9	TGTGCCAGCAGCGTAGGAAGGGGGGGAAACGGGGAGCTGTTTTTT	CASSVGRGGNGELFF
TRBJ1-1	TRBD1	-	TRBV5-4	TGTGCCAGCAGCTTTCTTGGGACAGATTACACTGAAGCTTTCTTT	CASSFLGTDYTEAFF
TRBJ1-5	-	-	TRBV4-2	TGTGCCAGCAGCCAAGGGCGTATCGAGGGCAATCAGCCCCAGCATTTT	CASSQGRIEGNQPQHF
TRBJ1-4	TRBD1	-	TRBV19	TGTGCCAGACAAATCGTCACGCGGACAGGGTTGGAAAAACTGTTTTTT	CARQIVTRTGLEKLFF
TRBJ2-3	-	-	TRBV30	TGTGGGGCGGGTCTGCCCGGGGGTACGCAGTATTTT	CGAGLPGGTQYF
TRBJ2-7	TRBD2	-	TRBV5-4	TGTGCCAGCAGCTTGAGCGGGAGCTCCTACGAGCAGTACTTC	CASSLSGSSYEQYF
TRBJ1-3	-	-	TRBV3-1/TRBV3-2	TGTGCCAGCAGCACGGAGCAAGGGGTTTCTGGAAACACCATATATTTT	CASSTEQGVSGNTIYF
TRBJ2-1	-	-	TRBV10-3	TGTGCCATCAGTGACGTTCTAGCACAGAGCTCCTACAATGAGCAGTTCTTC	CAISDVLAQSSYNEQFF
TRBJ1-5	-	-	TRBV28	TGTGCCAGCCACCCAGGGTATCAGCCCCAGCATTTT	CASHPGYQPQHF
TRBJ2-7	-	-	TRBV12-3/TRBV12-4	TGTGCCAGCAGCGAGGGCTTAAACTACGAGCAGTACTTC	CASSEGLNYEQYF
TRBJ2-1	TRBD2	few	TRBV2	TGTGCCAGCAGAGATACTAGCGGGGTTTACAATGAGCAGTTCTTC	CASRDTSGVYNEQFF
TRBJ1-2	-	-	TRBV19	TGTGCCAGTAGTTCACAGCCCCGTAATGGCTACACCTTC	CASSSQPRNGYTF
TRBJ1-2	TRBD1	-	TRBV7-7	TGTGCCAGCACTCCCCAGGGGGCAGGAGTGGAAGGCTACACCTTC	CASTPQGAGVEGYTF
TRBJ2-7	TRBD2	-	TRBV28	TGTGCCAGCAGACACGACACGGTAGCGGGGCTCCCTGGGAGTCGCCGATACGAGCAGTACTTC	CASRHDTVAGLPGSRRYEQYF
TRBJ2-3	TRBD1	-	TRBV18	TGTGCCAGCTCACCACGTGGACAGGTGGGGGATACGCAGTATTTT	CASSPRGQVGDTQYF
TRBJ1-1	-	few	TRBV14	TGTGCCAGCAGCCTGACCGAGGTAGCTTTCTTT	CASSLTEVAFF
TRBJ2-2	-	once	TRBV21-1	TGTGCCAGCAGCACGCCTAGACTAGTTTCTCTTCCCGGGGAGCTGTTTTTT	CASSTPRLVSLPGELFF
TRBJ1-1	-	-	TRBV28	TGTGCCAGCAGCCCACCGACAGGTAACACTGAAGCTTTCTTT	CASSPPTGNTEAFF
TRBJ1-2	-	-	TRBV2	TGTGCCAGCAGTCAGGACGGGGGACCCTATGGTGGCTACACCTTC	CASSQDGGPYGGYTF
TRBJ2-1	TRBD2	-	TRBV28	TGTGCCAGCAGACGTAGCGGGAGTGGGTATGAGCAGTTCTTC	CASRRSGSGYEQFF
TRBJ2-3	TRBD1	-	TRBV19	TGTGCCAGTAGTATATCTCCGGGACAGGGAGGAGATACGCAGTATTTT	CASSISPGQGGDTQYF
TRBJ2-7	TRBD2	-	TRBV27	TGTGCCAGCAGTTCCCGGACTAGCGGAGCCTACGAGCAGTACTTC	CASSSRTSGAYEQYF
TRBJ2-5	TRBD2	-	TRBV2	TGTGCCAGCTCTCCGACTAGCGGGAGTCGGGAGACCCAGTACTTC	CASSPTSGSRETQYF
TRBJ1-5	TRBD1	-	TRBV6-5	TGTGCCAGCAGTAGACAGGGACTTGTCAATCAGCCCCAGCATTTT	CASSRQGLVNQPQHF
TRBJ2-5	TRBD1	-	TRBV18	TGTGCCAGCTCACCAATACCAGGGGGCCTGGAAGAGACCCAGTACTTC	CASSPIPGGLEETQYF